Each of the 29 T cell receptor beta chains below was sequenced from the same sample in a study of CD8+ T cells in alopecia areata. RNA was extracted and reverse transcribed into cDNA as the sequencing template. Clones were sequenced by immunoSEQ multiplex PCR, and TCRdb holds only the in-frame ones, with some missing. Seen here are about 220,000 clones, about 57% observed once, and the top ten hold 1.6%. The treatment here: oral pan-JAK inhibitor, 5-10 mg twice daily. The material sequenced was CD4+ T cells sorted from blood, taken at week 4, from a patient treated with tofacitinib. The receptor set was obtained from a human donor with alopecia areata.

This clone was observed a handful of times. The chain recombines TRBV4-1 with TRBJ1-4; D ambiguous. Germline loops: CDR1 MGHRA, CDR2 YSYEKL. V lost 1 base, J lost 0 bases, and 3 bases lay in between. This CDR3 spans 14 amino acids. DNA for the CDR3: TGCGCCAGCAGCCAAGGACCAACTAATGAAAAACTGTTTTTT. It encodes CASSQGPTNEKLFF.

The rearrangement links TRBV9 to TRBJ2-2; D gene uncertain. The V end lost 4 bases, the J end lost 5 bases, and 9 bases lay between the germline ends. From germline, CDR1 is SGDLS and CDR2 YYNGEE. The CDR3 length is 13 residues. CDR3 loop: CASSLDFTGELFF. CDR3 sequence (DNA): TGTGCCAGCAGCCTCGACTTTACCGGGGAGCTGTTTTTT.

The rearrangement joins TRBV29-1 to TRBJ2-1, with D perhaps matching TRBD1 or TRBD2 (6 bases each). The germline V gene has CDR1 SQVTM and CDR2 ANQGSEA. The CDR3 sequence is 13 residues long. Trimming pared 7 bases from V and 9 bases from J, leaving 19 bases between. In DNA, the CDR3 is TGCAGCGCTATTAAGGGGGGCGCCGCTGAGCAGTTCTTC. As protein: CSAIKGGAAEQFF.

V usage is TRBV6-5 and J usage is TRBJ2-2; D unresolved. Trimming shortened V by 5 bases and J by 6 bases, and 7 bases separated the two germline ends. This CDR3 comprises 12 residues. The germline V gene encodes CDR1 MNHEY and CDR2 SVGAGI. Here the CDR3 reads CASSASPGELFF. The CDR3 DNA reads TGTGCCAGCAGTGCAAGTCCCGGGGAGCTGTTTTTT.

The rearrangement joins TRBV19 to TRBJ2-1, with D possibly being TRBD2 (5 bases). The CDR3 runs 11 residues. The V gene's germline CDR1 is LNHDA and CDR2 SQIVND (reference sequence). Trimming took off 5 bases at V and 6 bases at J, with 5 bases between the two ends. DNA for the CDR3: TGTGCCAGTAGTGCGGGCAATGAGCAGTTCTTC. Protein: CASSAGNEQFF.

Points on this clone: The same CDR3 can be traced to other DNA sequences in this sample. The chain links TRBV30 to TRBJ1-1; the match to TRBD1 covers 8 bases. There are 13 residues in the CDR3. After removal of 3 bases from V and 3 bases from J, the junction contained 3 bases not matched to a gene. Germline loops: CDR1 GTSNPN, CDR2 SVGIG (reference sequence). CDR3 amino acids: CAWSGQGDTEAFF. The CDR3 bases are TGTGCCTGGAGCGGACAGGGTGACACTGAAGCTTTCTTT.

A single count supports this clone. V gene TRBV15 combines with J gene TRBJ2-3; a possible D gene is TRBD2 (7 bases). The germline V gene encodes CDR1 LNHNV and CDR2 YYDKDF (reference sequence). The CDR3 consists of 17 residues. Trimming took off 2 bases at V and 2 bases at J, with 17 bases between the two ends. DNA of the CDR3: TGTGCCACCAGCAGAAGGCGAGGGGGGGCAACCACAGATACGCAGTATTTT. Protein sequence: CATSRRRGGATTDTQYF. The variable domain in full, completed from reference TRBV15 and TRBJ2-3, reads DAMVIQNPRYQVTQFGKPVTLSCSQTLNHNVMYWYQQKSSQAPKLLFHYYDKDFNNEADTPDNFQSRRPNTSFCFLDIRSPGLGDTAMYLCATSRRRGGATTDTQYFGPGTRLTVL.

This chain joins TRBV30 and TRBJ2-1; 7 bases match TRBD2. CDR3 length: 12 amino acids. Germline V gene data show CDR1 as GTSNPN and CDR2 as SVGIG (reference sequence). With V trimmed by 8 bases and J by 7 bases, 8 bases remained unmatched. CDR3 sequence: CARSGAPNEQFF. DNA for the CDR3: TGTGCCAGAAGCGGGGCTCCAAATGAGCAGTTCTTC.

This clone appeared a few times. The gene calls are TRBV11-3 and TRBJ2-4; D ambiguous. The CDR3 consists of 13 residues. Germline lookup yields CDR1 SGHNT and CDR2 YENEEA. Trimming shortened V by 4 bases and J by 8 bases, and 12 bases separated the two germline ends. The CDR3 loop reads CASSSGYPDIQYF. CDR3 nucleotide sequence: TGTGCCAGCAGCTCCGGGTATCCAGACATTCAGTACTTC.

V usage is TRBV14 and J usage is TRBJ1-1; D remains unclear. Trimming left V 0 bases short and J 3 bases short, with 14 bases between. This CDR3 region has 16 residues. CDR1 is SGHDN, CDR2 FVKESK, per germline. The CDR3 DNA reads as TGTGCCAGCAGCCAAGAGAGGTACCAGGAAGACACTGAAGCTTTCTTT. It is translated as CASSQERYQEDTEAFF.

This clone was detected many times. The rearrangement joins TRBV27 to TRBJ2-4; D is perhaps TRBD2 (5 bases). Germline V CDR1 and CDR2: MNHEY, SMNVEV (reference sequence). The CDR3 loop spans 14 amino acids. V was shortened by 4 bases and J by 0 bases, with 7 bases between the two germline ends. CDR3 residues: CASSSGLAKNIQYF. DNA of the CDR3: TGTGCCAGCAGTTCAGGACTAGCCAAAAACATTCAGTACTTC.

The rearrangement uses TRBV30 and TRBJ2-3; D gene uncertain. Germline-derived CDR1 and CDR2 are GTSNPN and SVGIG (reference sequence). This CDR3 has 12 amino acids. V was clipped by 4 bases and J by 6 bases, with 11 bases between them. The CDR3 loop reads CAWTTHGDTQYF. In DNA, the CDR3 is TGTGCCTGGACTACGCACGGTGATACGCAGTATTTT.

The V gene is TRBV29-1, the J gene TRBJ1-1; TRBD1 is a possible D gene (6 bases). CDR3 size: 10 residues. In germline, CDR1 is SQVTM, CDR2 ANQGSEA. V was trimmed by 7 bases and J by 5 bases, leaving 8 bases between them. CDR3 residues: CSDGQTEAFF. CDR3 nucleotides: TGCAGCGACGGACAGACTGAAGCTTTCTTT.

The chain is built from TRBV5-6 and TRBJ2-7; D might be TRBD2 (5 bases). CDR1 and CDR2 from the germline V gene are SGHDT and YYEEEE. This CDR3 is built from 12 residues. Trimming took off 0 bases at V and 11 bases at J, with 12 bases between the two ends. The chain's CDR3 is CASSLAPGGKYF. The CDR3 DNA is TGTGCCAGCAGCTTGGCCCCAGGAGGAAAGTACTTC.

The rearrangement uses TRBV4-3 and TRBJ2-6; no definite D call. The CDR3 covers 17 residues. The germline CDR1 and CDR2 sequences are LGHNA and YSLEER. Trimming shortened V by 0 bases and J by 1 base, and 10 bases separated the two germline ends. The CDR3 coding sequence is TGCGCCAGCAGCCAAGATTCCTCAAGTTCTGGGGCCAACGTCCTGACTTTC. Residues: CASSQDSSSSGANVLTF.

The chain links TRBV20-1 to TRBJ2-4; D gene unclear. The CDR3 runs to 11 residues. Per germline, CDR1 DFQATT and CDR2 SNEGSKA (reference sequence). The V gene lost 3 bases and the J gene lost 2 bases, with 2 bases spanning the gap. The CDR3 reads CSASPKNIQYF. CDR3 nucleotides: TGCAGTGCTAGCCCCAAAAACATTCAGTACTTC.

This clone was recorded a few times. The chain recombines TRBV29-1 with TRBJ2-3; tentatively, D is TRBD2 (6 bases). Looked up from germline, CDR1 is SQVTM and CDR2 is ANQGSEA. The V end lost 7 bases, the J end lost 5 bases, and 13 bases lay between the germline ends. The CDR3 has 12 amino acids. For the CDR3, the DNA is TGCAGCGCGGGGGTAACGAGAGATACGCAGTATTTT. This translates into CSAGVTRDTQYF.

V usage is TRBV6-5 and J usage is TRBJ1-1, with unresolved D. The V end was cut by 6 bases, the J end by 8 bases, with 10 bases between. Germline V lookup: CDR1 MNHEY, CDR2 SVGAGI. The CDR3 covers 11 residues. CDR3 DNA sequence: TGTGCCAGCAGGACCCCCTGGGAAGCTTTCTTT. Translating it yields CASRTPWEAFF.

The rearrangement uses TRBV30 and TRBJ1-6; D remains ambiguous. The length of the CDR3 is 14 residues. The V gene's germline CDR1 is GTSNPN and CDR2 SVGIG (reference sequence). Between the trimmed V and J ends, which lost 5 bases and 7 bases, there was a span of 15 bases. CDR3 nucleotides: TGTGCCTGGGGGCCGGGGTTCCAAAATTCACCCCTCCACTTT. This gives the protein CAWGPGFQNSPLHF.

The CDR3: CASSHDIPREQFF. The CDR3 nucleotides are TGCGCCAGCAGCCACGATATTCCTAGGGAGCAGTTCTTC. The rearrangement joins TRBV4-1 to TRBJ2-1; no clear D. The germline V gene has CDR1 MGHRA and CDR2 YSYEKL. The CDR3 has 13 amino acids. Trimming pared 3 bases from V and 10 bases from J, leaving 13 bases between.

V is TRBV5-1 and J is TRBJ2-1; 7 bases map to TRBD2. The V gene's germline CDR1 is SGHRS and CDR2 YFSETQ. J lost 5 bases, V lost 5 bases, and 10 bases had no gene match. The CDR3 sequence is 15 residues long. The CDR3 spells CASSRAGTTHNEQFF. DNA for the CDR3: TGCGCCAGCAGTAGAGCCGGGACTACACACAATGAGCAGTTCTTC.

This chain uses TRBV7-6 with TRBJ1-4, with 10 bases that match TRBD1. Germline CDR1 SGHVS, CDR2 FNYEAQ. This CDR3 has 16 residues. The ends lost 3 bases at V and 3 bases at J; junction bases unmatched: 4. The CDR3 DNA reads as TGTGCCAGCAGCTTGGGACAGGGGACGGCTAATGAAAAACTGTTTTTT. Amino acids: CASSLGQGTANEKLFF.

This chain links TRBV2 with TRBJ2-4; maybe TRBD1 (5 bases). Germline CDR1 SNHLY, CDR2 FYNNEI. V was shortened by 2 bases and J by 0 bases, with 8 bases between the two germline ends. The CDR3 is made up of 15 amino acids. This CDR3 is CASSETGLAKNIQYF. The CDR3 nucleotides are TGTGCCAGCAGTGAAACAGGCTTAGCCAAAAACATTCAGTACTTC.

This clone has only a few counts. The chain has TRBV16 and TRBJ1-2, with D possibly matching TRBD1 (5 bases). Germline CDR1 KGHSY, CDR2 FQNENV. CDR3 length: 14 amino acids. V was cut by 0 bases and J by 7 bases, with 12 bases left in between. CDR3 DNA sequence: TGTGCCAGCAGCCAATCGGGGCAGGGTGGTGGCTACACCTTC. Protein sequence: CASSQSGQGGGYTF.

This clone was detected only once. Here the CDR3 DNA reads TGCAGCGTTTCCGACGTAGGCTATGGCTACACCTTC. Protein product: CSVSDVGYGYTF. The chain joins TRBV29-1 to TRBJ1-2; D is uncertain. The germline V gene has CDR1 SQVTM and CDR2 ANQGSEA. The CDR3 runs to 12 residues. V shed 5 bases and J shed 4 bases, with 11 bases lying between them.

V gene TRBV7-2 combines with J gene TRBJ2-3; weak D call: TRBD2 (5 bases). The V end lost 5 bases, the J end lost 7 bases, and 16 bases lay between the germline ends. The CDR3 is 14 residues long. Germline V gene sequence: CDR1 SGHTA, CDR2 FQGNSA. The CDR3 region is CASSQPTSHYTQYF. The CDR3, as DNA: TGTGCCAGCAGCCAGCCAACTAGTCACTATACGCAGTATTTT.

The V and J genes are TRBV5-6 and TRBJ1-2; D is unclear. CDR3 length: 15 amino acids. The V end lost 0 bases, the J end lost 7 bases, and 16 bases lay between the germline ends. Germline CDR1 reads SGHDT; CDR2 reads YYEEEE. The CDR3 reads CASSLGEGAGSGYTF. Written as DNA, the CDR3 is TGTGCCAGCAGCTTGGGAGAGGGCGCGGGTAGTGGCTACACCTTC.

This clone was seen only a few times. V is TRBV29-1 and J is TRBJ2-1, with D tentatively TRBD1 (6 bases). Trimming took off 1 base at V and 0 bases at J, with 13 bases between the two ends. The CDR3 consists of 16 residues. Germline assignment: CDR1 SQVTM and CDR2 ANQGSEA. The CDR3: CSVEANTGSSYNEQFF. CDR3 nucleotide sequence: TGCAGCGTTGAAGCCAACACAGGGAGCTCCTACAATGAGCAGTTCTTC.

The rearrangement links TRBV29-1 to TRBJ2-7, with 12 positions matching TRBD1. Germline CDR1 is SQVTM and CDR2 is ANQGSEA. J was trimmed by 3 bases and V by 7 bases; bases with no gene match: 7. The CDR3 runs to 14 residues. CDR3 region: CSAQGQGAFYEQYF. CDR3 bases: TGCAGCGCCCAGGGACAGGGGGCTTTCTACGAGCAGTACTTC.